This T cell receptor (beta chain) appears in the sequencing data of a study of graft-versus-host responses after intestinal transplantation. For the study at large: All recipients got anti-thymocyte globulin induction, then tacrolimus and steroids for 2 to 4 years.

Points from the study as a whole: The authors found GvH clones in recipient marrow, some appearing first in ileum or blood. Peak levels of circulating GvH clones tracked with early post-transplant HvG declines.

The CDR3 loop spans 15 amino acids. J lost 4 bases, V lost 2 bases, and 3 bases had no gene match. Germline lookup yields CDR1 SGHRS and CDR2 YFSETQ. Method: immunoSEQ multiplex PCR; TCRdb's copy keeps in-frame clones and lacks some. The sample contains tens of thousands of clones, about 95% of which appear only once. This clone is a singleton in its sample. As yet, its antigen is unknown. This TCR came from a human donor who was the organ donor for an intestinal transplant. The chain combines TRBV5-1 with TRBJ1-6; 7 nucleotides align to TRBD1. The source was unstimulated CD4+ T cells sorted from spleen or lymph node cells, collected before transplant. In DNA form, the CDR3 reads TGCGCCAGCAGCTTAGACAGGGCTTATAATTCACCCCTCCACTTT. Protein: CASSLDRAYNSPLHF. The full variable domain, in which reference TRBV5-1 and TRBJ1-6 provide the parts outside the CDR3, is KAGVTQTPRYLIKTRGQQVTLSCSPISGHRSVSWYQQTPGQGLQFLFEYFSETQRNKGNFPGRFSGRQFSNSRSEMNVSTLELGDSALYLCASSLDRAYNSPLHFGNGTRLTVT.